This T cell receptor beta chain was profiled in a study of vaccination effects on CD4 cells after COVID-19. General observations from the study: Only a few convalescent patients and no early post-infection timepoints featured in the study. Both infection-induced and vaccine-induced clones contracted markedly at late post-vaccination timepoints.

Once cultured for around 11 days, the cells underwent separation to obtain CD4+ T cells. On both days 3 and 7, half of the culture medium was replaced with IL-2 medium. Measured with immunoSEQ multiplex PCR; TCRdb has only the in-frame clones, and not every one. Seen here are more than 45,000 clones, 60% to 85% observed once, and the top ten hold approximately 3%. This clone was recorded a few times. The target antigen is unknown. The CDR3 extends over 13 amino acids. Germline CDR1 SNHLY, CDR2 FYNNEI. The V and J ends lost 4 bases and 9 bases respectively, with 13 bases between them. The TCR originated in a human donor who received a COVID-19 vaccine. The V gene is TRBV2, the J gene TRBJ2-1; the D gene is possibly TRBD2 (6 bases). The sample consisted of CD4+ T cells from PBMCs cultured without peptide, taken before COVID-19 vaccination. The CDR3 region is CASSVSGPGEQFF. CDR3 coding DNA: TGTGCCAGCAGTGTAAGCGGGCCCGGTGAGCAGTTCTTC.